These 14 T cell receptor beta chains share one sample of origin, sequenced in a study of shared clonotypes between healthy human individuals. Naive CD8 cells comprised CD45RO-negative, CCR7-positively selected cells, excluding terminally differentiated effector memory CD45RA+ cells. Assay used: immunoSEQ multiplex PCR; TCRdb lists only in-frame clones, some missing. This sample has some 2.1 million clones, with just over 90% found just once. The sample consisted of naive CD8+ T cells from PBMCs. Receptors originate from a man between 18 and 35 years old in good health. Some clones in this sample may be carry-over from other donors' samples.

J is TRBJ2-1 and V is TRBV11-2; D perhaps matches TRBD2 (6 bases). The CDR3 covers 17 residues. Germline assignment: CDR1 SGHAT and CDR2 FQNNGV. Trimming left V 5 bases short and J 12 bases short, with 29 bases between. The CDR3 DNA sequence: TGTGCCAGCAGCCCAAATTGGCGGGACGTGCAATGGATAGGGCAGTTCTTC. Its translation: CASSPNWRDVQWIGQFF.

Comment on this clone: Different DNA sequences within this sample yield the same CDR3. This chain joins TRBV7-9 and TRBJ1-4, with TRBD1 as a possible D gene (5 bases). V was pared by 5 bases and J by 7 bases, with 14 bases between. CDR3 length: 14 amino acids. From germline, CDR1 is SEHNR and CDR2 FQNEAQ (reference sequence). In DNA, the CDR3 is TGTGCCAGCAGCCCGGGCCAGGGTGGTGAAAAACTGTTTTTT. The encoded protein is CASSPGQGGEKLFF.

The chain carries TRBV4-1 and TRBJ2-2; D unclear. This CDR3 is built from 12 residues. Germline V gene sequence: CDR1 MGHRA, CDR2 YSYEKL. Trimming took off 4 bases at V and 3 bases at J, with 3 bases between the two ends. The CDR3 sequence is CASSLYTGELFF. The CDR3 DNA follows: TGCGCCAGCAGCCTATACACCGGGGAGCTGTTTTTT.

V is TRBV19 and J is TRBJ2-2; 9 bases are a match to TRBD2. Trimming at V came to 7 bases and at J to 4 bases, leaving 10 bases not matched to a gene. The germline V gene encodes CDR1 LNHDA and CDR2 SQIVND (reference sequence). CDR3 size: 16 residues. The CDR3 nucleotides are TGTGCCAGTACCTTCGCGGGAGGGCGACTCACCGGGGAGCTGTTTTTT. This sequence encodes CASTFAGGRLTGELFF.

V and J are TRBV2 and TRBJ1-3; no clear D. Germline V CDR1 and CDR2: SNHLY, FYNNEI. Trimming cost V 3 bases and J 3 bases, with 6 bases left between them. CDR3 length: 13 residues. CDR3 coding DNA: TGTGCCAGCAGTGAGGGTTTTGGAAACACCATATATTTT. This translates into CASSEGFGNTIYF.

The genes are TRBV4-3 and TRBJ2-1; no firm D call. The V end lost 0 bases, the J end lost 5 bases, and 8 bases lay between the germline ends. The CDR3 runs to 14 residues. Germline V gene data show CDR1 as LGHNA and CDR2 as YSLEER. The CDR3 sequence: CASSQEARHNEQFF. The CDR3 DNA sequence: TGCGCCAGCAGCCAAGAGGCACGCCACAATGAGCAGTTCTTC.

The table lists this clone with a count of one. The J gene is TRBJ2-7, the V gene TRBV28, with TRBD1 identical over 12 bases. The CDR3 length is 13 residues. V lost 8 bases, J lost 5 bases, and 4 bases stayed unmatched. Germline CDR1 MDHEN, CDR2 SYDVKM. The DNA for the CDR3 is TGTGCCAGCCGGGACAGGGGGCTCGACGAGCAGTACTTC. Protein product: CASRDRGLDEQYF.

The chain is built from TRBV9 and TRBJ2-3, with D perhaps matching TRBD2 (6 bases). The CDR3 is 16 residues long. In germline, CDR1 is SGDLS, CDR2 YYNGEE. V was pared by 0 bases and J by 2 bases, with 13 bases between. In nucleotides, the CDR3 is TGTGCCAGCAGCGTAGCCAGGGCGGGAAACACAGATACGCAGTATTTT. This gives the protein CASSVARAGNTDTQYF.

The V and J genes are TRBV6-1 and TRBJ1-2, with a tentative D call TRBD1 (5 bases). V was clipped by 3 bases and J by 0 bases, with 11 bases between them. The germline V gene encodes CDR1 MNHNS and CDR2 SASEGT. The CDR3 runs 15 residues. The CDR3: CASSDRVHSNYGYTF. The CDR3 DNA is TGTGCCAGCAGTGACAGGGTTCATTCTAACTATGGCTACACCTTC.

The count of this clone is one. CDR3 nucleotide sequence: TGCGCCAGCAGCTTGGTAGCGGGCCTCACAGATACGCAGTATTTT. It codes for CASSLVAGLTDTQYF. The rearrangement joins TRBV5-1 to TRBJ2-3, with TRBD2 matching 7 bases. V dropped 0 bases and J dropped 2; count of bases not matched to a gene: 3. The CDR3 has 15 amino acids. Germline V CDR1 and CDR2: SGHRS, YFSETQ. Full variable domain (remainder filled in from reference TRBV5-1 and TRBJ2-3): KAGVTQTPRYLIKTRGQQVTLSCSPISGHRSVSWYQQTPGQGLQFLFEYFSETQRNKGNFPGRFSGRQFSNSRSEMNVSTLELGDSALYLCASSLVAGLTDTQYFGPGTRLTVL.

This clone was observed a single time. The genes are TRBV7-6 and TRBJ2-7; D is undetermined. This CDR3 has 15 amino acids. The V gene's germline CDR1 is SGHVS and CDR2 FNYEAQ. Trimming removed 3 bases at V and 1 base at J, with 13 bases between. The CDR3 protein is CASSFGIGPSYEQYF. The CDR3 DNA is TGTGCCAGCAGCTTCGGTATAGGCCCGTCCTACGAGCAGTACTTC.

The rearrangement joins TRBV5-5 to TRBJ2-7; possibly TRBD1 for D (6 bases). CDR3 length: 13 amino acids. CDR1 is SGHKS and CDR2 is YYEKEE in the germline V gene (reference sequence). V gave up 0 bases and J gave up 5 bases, with 9 bases separating them. The CDR3 protein is CASSLGQVHEQYF. The CDR3 DNA sequence: TGTGCCAGCAGCTTGGGACAGGTCCACGAGCAGTACTTC.

The V and J genes are TRBV27 and TRBJ2-5, with D possibly matching TRBD1 (5 bases). The V and J ends lost 8 bases and 0 bases respectively, with 10 bases between them. The CDR3 has 13 residues. In germline, CDR1 is MNHEY, CDR2 SMNVEV (reference sequence). The CDR3 nucleotides are TGTGCCAGCCGACAGACCAACCAAGAGACCCAGTACTTC. Protein sequence: CASRQTNQETQYF.

On this clone itself: Other nucleotide sequences from this sample produce the same CDR3. The chain links TRBV19 to TRBJ2-1; 10 nucleotides agree with TRBD2. CDR3 size: 15 residues. The germline gives CDR1 LNHDA, CDR2 SQIVND (reference sequence). The J segment lost 2 bases and the V segment lost 5 bases, leaving 3 bases of the junction unmatched. CDR3 in amino acids: CASSPAGGPYNEQFF. As DNA, the CDR3 is TGTGCCAGTAGTCCAGCGGGAGGGCCCTACAATGAGCAGTTCTTC.